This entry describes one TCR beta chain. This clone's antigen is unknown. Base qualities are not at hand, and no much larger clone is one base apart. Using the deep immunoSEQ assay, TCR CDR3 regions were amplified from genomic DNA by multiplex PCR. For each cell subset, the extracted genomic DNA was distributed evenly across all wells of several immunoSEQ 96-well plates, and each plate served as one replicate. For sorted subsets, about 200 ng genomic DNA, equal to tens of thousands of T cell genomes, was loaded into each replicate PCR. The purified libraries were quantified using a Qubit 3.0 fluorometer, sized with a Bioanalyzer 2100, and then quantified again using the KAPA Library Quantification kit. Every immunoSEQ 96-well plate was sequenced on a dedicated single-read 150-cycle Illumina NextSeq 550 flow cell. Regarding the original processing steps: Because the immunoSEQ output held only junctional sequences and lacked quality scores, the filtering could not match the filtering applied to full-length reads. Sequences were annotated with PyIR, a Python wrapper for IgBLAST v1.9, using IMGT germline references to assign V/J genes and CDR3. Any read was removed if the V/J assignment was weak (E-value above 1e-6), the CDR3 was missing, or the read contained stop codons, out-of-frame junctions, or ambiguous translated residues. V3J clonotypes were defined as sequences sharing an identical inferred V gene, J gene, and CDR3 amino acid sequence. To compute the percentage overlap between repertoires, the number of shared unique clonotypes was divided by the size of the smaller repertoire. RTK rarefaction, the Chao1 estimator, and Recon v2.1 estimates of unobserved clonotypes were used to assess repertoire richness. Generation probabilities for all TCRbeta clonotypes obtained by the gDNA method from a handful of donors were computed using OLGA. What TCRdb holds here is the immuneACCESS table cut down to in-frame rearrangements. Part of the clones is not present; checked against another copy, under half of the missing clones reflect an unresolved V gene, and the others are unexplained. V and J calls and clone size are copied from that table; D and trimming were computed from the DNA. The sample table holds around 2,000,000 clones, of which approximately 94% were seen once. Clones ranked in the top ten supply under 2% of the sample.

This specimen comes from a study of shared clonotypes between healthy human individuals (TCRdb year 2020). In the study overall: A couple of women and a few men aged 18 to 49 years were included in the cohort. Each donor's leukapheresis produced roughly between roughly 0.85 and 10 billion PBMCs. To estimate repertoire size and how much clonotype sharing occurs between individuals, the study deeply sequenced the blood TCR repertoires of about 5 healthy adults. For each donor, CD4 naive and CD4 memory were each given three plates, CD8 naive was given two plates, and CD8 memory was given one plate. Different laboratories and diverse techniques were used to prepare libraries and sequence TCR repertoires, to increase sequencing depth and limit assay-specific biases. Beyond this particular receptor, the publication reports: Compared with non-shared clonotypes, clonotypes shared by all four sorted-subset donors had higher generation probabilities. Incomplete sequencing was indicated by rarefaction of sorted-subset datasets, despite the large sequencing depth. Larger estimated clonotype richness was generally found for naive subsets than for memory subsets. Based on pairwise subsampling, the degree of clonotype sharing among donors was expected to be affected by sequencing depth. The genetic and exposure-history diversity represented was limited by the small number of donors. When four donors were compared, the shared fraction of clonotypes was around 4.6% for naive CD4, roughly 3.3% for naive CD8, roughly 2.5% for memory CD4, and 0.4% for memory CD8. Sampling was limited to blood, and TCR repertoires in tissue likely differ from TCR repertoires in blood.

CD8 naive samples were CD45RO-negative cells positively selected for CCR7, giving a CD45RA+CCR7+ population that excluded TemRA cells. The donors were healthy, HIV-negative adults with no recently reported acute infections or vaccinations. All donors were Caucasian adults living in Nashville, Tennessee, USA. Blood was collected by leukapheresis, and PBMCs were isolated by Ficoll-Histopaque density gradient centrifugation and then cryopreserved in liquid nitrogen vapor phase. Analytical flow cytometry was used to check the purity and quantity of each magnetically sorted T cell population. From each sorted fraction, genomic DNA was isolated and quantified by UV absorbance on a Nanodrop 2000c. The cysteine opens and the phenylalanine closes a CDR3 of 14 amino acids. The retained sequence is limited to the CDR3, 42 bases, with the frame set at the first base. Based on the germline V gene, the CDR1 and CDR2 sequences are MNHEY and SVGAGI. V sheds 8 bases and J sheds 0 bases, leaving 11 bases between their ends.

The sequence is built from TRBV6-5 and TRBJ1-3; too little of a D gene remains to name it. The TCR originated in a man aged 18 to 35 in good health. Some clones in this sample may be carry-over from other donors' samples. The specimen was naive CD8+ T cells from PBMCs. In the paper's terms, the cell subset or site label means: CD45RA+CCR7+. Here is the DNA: TGTGCCAGCGGCCCTCGCGGCTCTGGAAACACCATATATTTT. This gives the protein CASGPRGSGNTIYF.